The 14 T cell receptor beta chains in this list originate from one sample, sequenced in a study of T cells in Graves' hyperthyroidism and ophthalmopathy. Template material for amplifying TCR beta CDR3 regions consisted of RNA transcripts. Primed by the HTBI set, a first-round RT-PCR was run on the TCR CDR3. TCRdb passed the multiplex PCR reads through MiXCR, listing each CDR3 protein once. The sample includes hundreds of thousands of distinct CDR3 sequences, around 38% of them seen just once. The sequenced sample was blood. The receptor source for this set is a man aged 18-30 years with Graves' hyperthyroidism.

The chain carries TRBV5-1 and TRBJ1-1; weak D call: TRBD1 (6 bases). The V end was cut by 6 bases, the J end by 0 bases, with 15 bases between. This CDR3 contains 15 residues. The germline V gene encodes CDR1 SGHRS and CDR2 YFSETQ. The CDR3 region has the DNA TGCGCCAGCACTAAGGGACACATCATGAACACTGAAGCTTTCTTT. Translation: CASTKGHIMNTEAFF.

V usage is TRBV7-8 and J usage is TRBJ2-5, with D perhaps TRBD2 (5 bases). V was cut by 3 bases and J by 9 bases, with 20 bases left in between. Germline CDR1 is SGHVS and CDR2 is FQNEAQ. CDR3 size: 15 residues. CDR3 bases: TGTGCCAGCAGCTTGGCTCTCGGAGGCAATCAGCCCCAGTACTTC. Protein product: CASSLALGGNQPQYF.

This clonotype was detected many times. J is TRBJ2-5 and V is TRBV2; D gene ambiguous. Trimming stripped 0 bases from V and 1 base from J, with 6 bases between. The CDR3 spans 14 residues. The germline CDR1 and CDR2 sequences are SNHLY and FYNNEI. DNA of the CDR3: TGTGCCAGCAGTGAAGCCCCGTCCCAAGAGACCCAGTACTTC. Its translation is CASSEAPSQETQYF.

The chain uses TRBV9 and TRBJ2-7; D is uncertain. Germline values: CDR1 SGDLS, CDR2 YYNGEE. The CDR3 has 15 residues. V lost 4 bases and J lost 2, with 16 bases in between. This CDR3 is CASSQDLLQAYEQYF. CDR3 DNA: TGTGCCAGCAGCCAAGACCTCCTTCAGGCCTACGAGCAGTACTTC.

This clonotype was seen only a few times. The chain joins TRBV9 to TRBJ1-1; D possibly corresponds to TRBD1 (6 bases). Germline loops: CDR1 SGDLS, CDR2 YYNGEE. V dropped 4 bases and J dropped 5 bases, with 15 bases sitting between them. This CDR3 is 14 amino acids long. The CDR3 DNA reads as TGTGCCAGCAGCACGGGGGGGGGGCCTACTGAAGCTTTCTTT. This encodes CASSTGGGPTEAFF.

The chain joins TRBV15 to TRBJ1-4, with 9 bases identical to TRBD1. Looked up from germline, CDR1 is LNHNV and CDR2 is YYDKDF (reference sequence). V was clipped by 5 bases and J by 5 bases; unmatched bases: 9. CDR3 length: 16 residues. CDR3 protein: CATSSPVGQGNEKLFF. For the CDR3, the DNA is TGTGCCACCAGCTCTCCCGTGGGACAGGGAAATGAAAAACTGTTTTTT.

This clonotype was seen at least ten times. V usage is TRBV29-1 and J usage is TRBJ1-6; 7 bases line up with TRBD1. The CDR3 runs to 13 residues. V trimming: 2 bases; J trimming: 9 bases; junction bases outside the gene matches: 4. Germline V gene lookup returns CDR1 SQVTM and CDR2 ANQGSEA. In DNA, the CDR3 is TGCAGCGTTGAAACAGGGGAGGGTTCACCCCTCCACTTT. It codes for CSVETGEGSPLHF.

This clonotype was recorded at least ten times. CDR3 sequence: CAISGGQGGGNTIYF. The DNA for the CDR3 is TGTGCCATCAGTGGAGGACAGGGAGGTGGAAACACCATATATTTT. V and J are TRBV10-3 and TRBJ1-3, with 8 bases fitting TRBD1. Per the germline V gene, CDR1 is ENHRY and CDR2 is SYGVKD. J lost 3 bases, V lost 4 bases, and 5 bases had no gene match. This CDR3 has 15 amino acids.

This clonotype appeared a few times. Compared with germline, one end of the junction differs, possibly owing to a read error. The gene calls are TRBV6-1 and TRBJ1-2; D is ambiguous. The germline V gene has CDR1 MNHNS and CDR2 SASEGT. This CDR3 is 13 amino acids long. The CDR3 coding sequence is TGTGCCATCAGTGAAGCGCGAGGGCTTGGCTACACCTTC. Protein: CAISEARGLGYTF.

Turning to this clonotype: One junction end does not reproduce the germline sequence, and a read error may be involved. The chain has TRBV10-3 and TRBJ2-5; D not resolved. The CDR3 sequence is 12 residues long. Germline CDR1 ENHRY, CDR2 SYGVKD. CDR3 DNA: TGTGCCGTCAGTGAGTCCGTAGAGACCCAGTACTTC. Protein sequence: CAVSESVETQYF.

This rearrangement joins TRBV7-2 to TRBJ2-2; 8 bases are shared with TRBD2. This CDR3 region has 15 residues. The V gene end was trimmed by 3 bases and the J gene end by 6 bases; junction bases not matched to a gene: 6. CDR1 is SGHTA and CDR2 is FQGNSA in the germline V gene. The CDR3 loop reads CASSFGGGVAGELFF. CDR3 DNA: TGTGCCAGCAGCTTCGGGGGGGGCGTTGCCGGGGAGCTGTTTTTT.

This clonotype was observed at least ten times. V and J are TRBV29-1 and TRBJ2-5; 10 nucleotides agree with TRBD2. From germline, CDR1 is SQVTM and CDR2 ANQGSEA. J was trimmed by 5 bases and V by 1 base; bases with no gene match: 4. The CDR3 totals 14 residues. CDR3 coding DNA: TGCAGCGTTGAAGTAGCGGGAGGATCGGAGACCCAGTACTTC. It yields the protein CSVEVAGGSETQYF.

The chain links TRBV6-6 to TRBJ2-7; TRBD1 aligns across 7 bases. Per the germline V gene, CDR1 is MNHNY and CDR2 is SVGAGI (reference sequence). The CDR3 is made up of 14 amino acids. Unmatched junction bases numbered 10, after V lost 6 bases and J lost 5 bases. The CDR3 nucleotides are TGTGCCAGCAGCCACCAAGGAACAGGGGACGAGCAGTACTTC. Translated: CASSHQGTGDEQYF.

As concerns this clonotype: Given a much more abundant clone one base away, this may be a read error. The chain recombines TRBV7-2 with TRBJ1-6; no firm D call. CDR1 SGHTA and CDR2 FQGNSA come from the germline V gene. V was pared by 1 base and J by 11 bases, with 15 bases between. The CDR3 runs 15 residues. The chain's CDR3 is CASSLVWGENPPLHF. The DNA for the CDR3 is TGTGCCAGCAGCTTAGTTTGGGGTGAGAATCCACCCCTCCACTTT.